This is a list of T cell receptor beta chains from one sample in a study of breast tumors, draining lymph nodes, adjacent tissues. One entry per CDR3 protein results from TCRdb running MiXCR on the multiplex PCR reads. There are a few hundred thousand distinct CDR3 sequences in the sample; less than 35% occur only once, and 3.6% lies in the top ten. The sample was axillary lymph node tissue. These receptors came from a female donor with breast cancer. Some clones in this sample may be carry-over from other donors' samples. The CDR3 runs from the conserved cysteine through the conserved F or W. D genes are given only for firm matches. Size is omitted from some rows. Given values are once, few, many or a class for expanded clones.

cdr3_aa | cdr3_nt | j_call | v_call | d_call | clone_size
CAIRPQTALGGGYTF | TGTGCCATCAGGCCCCAGACCGCCCTGGGGGGTGGCTACACCTTC | TRBJ1-2 | TRBV10-3 | NA | NA
CASSPLTAENYGYTF | TGTGCCAGCTCACCCCTTACGGCGGAAAACTATGGCTACACCTTC | TRBJ1-2 | TRBV18 | NA | few
CASSGTGRDGYTF | TGTGCCAGCAGTGGGACAGGGCGGGACGGCTACACCTTC | TRBJ1-2 | TRBV6-1 | TRBD1 | many
CASSEARGPTAETQYF | TGTGCCAGCAGTGAAGCTAGGGGTCCTACGGCAGAGACCCAGTACTTC | TRBJ2-5 | TRBV6-1 | NA | many
CASSISGAVGTEAFF | TGTGCCAGCAGTATCTCTGGGGCGGTTGGCACTGAAGCTTTCTTT | TRBJ1-1 | TRBV6-6 | NA | NA
CASSYGRNNQPQHF | TGTGCCAGCAGTTACGGACGGAACAATCAGCCCCAGCATTTT | TRBJ1-5 | TRBV6-6 | NA | many
CASRGLAGEIGELFF | TGTGCCAGCAGGGGACTAGCGGGAGAAATCGGGGAGCTGTTTTTT | TRBJ2-2 | TRBV2 | TRBD2 | many
CSARRGEGAANQPQHF | TGCAGTGCTAGGAGGGGGGAGGGGGCTGCCAATCAGCCCCAGCATTTT | TRBJ1-5 | TRBV20-1 | TRBD1 | NA
CASSLPHTYEKYF | TGTGCCAGCAGTTTGCCGCACACCTACGAGAAGTACTTC | TRBJ2-7 | TRBV25-1 | NA | NA
CASSRNSYEQGVHF | TGTGCCAGCAGCCGGAACTCCTACGAGCAGGGAGTGCACTTC | TRBJ2-7 | TRBV5-4 | NA | NA
CASRQTGGIPEQYF | TGTGCCAGCAGGCAGACAGGGGGAATCCCCGAGCAGTACTTC | TRBJ2-7 | TRBV6-5 | TRBD1 | many
CASLGVADGPLHF | TGTGCCAGCTTAGGAGTGGCGGACGGGCCCCTCCACTTT | TRBJ1-6 | TRBV25-1 | NA | NA
CASSVVSGPGNTIYF | TGTGCCAGCAGCGTAGTGTCAGGGCCTGGAAACACCATATATTTT | TRBJ1-3 | TRBV9 | NA | many
CASSRTGDQPQHF | TGTGCCAGCAGCAGGACAGGGGATCAGCCCCAGCATTTT | TRBJ1-5 | TRBV6-5 | TRBD1 | many
CATKDSALSTDTQYF | TGTGCCACCAAGGACAGCGCACTCTCCACAGATACGCAGTATTTT | TRBJ2-3 | TRBV6-2/TRBV6-3 | NA | many
CASSLGGVQETQYF | TGCGCCAGCAGCTTGGGGGGTGTCCAAGAGACCCAGTACTTC | TRBJ2-5 | TRBV5-1 | NA | few
CASSLGSGPSTDTQYF | TGTGCCAGCAGTTTAGGGAGCGGGCCAAGCACAGATACGCAGTATTTT | TRBJ2-3 | TRBV12-3/TRBV12-4 | NA | many
CASSLLGAAPPYALYF | TGTGCCAGCAGCCTCCTCGGGGCTGCTCCCCCCTACGCGCTGTACTTC | TRBJ2-7 | TRBV14 | NA | NA
CASSQGAGFYEQYF | TGTGCCAGCAGCCAAGGGGCAGGGTTCTACGAGCAGTACTTC | TRBJ2-7 | TRBV14 | NA | many
CSAGTDDIQSF | TGCAGTGCGGGGACGGACGATATACAGTCCTTC | TRBJ2-4 | TRBV20-1 | NA | few
CATSSSTGTGYGYTF | TGTGCCACCAGCAGCTCCACTGGGACAGGGTATGGCTACACCTTC | TRBJ1-2 | TRBV15 | TRBD1 | once
CASSLEGGGQGAGSFYNEQFF | TGTGCCAGCAGCTTAGAAGGGGGGGGACAGGGGGCGGGGAGCTTCTACAATGAGCAGTTCTTC | TRBJ2-1 | TRBV7-3 | TRBD1 | NA
CATSDLQGGETQYF | TGTGCCACCAGTGATTTACAGGGGGGTGAGACCCAGTACTTC | TRBJ2-5 | TRBV24-1 | TRBD1 | NA
CSARGPRGNYGYTF | TGCAGTGCTAGAGGACCCCGCGGAAACTATGGCTACACCTTC | TRBJ1-2 | TRBV20-1 | NA | few
CASGDTYGYTF | TGTGCCAGCGGGGACACCTATGGCTACACCTTC | TRBJ1-2 | TRBV6-2/TRBV6-3 | NA | NA
CASSVTRGVQETQYF | TGTGCCAGCTCAGTGACCCGGGGCGTTCAAGAGACCCAGTACTTC | TRBJ2-5 | TRBV18 | NA | many
CASRPEGSRNSPLHF | TGTGCCAGCAGACCCGAGGGTTCGAGGAATTCACCCCTCCACTTT | TRBJ1-6 | TRBV6-2/TRBV6-3 | NA | NA
CSAQDRRLNYGYTF | TGCAGTGCCCAGGACAGAAGACTGAACTATGGCTACACCTTC | TRBJ1-2 | TRBV20-1 | NA | many
CATTDQGDTEAFF | TGTGCCACCACCGACCAGGGGGACACTGAAGCTTTCTTT | TRBJ1-1 | TRBV24-1 | TRBD1 | many
CASSTRGDGYTF | TGTGCCAGCAGCACCCGGGGGGATGGCTACACCTTC | TRBJ1-2 | TRBV7-9 | NA | many
CSARARGLSSGNTIYF | TGCAGTGCTAGGGCCCGGGGCCTAAGCTCTGGAAACACCATATATTTT | TRBJ1-3 | TRBV20-1 | NA | many
CASSSGLAGLWTDTQYF | TGTGCCAGCAGCTCGGGACTAGCGGGACTCTGGACAGATACGCAGTATTTT | TRBJ2-3 | TRBV7-2 | TRBD2 | NA
CAIGPSGNYEQYF | TGTGCCATCGGACCTAGTGGGAACTACGAGCAGTACTTC | TRBJ2-7 | TRBV10-3 | NA | NA
CASRGLAKNIQYF | TGTGCCAGCAGAGGCCTAGCCAAAAACATTCAGTACTTC | TRBJ2-4 | TRBV9 | NA | NA
CASGIRSSTDTQYF | TGTGCTAGTGGAATCCGGTCCAGCACAGATACGCAGTATTTT | TRBJ2-3 | TRBV12-5 | NA | NA
CSASSTGLSYEQYF | TGCAGTGCTTCCAGCACGGGACTTTCCTACGAGCAGTACTTC | TRBJ2-7 | TRBV20-1 | NA | many
CASSVGGSQAPYGYTF | TGTGCCAGCAGCGTTGGGGGATCACAGGCACCCTATGGCTACACCTTC | TRBJ1-2 | TRBV7-8 | NA | NA
CASSPWVGGGNQPQHF | TGTGCCAGCAGCCCTTGGGTAGGGGGCGGCAATCAGCCCCAGCATTTT | TRBJ1-5 | TRBV7-9 | TRBD1 | many
CASSLVPGAGTEAFF | TGTGCCAGCAGCTTAGTTCCCGGGGCGGGGACTGAAGCTTTCTTT | TRBJ1-1 | TRBV7-9 | NA | NA
CSARVPGQAPYEQYF | TGCAGTGCTAGAGTACCTGGACAGGCCCCCTACGAGCAGTACTTC | TRBJ2-7 | TRBV20-1 | TRBD1 | many
CASSPGPLPYDEQFF | TGTGCCAGCAGTCCCGGACCGCTACCCTACGATGAGCAGTTCTTC | TRBJ2-1 | TRBV25-1 | NA | NA
CASSSPVFAWETQYF | TGTGCCAGTAGCTCCCCGGTGTTCGCGTGGGAGACCCAGTACTTC | TRBJ2-5 | TRBV7-8 | NA | NA
CASSWGTSGEFYEQYF | TGTGCCAGCAGTTGGGGGACTAGCGGAGAATTTTACGAGCAGTACTTC | TRBJ2-7 | TRBV12-3/TRBV12-4 | TRBD2 | many
CSASPIQGLHNEKLFF | TGCAGTGCGAGCCCGATCCAGGGGCTACATAATGAAAAACTGTTTTTT | TRBJ1-4 | TRBV20-1 | NA | many
CATSQGTGVNYGYTF | TGTGCCACCAGCCAAGGGACAGGGGTTAACTATGGCTACACCTTC | TRBJ1-2 | TRBV15 | TRBD1 | many